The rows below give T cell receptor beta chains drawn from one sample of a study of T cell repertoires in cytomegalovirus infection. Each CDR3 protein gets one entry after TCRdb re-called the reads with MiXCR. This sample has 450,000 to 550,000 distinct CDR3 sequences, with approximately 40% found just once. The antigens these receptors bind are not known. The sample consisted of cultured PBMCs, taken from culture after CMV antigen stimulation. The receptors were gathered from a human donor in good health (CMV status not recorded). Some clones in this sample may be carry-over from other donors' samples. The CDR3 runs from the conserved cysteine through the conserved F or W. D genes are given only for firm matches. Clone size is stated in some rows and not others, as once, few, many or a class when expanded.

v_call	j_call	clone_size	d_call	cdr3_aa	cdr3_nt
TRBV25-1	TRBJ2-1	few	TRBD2	CASRGLAGNEQFF	TGTGCCAGCAGGGGACTAGCGGGCAATGAGCAGTTCTTC
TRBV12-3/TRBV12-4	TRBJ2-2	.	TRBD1	CASSRIRDRFNTGELFF	TGTGCCAGCAGCCGCATCCGGGACAGGTTTAACACCGGGGAGCTGTTTTTT
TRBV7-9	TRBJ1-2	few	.	CATVEKGYTF	TGTGCCACCGTGGAGAAGGGCTACACCTTC
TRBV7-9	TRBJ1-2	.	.	CASSLFRAGYGYTF	TGTGCCAGCAGCTTATTTCGAGCGGGCTATGGCTACACCTTC
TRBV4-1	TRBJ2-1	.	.	CASSQVGREVSGQFF	TGCGCCAGCAGCCAAGTCGGCAGGGAGGTTTCGGGGCAGTTCTTC
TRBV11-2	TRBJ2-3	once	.	CASSFRAIVGGSPWGQYF	TGTGCCAGCAGCTTTAGGGCGATAGTTGGCGGCAGCCCCTGGGGGCAGTATTTT
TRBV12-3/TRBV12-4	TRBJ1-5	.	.	CASSLAPGLGNQPQHF	TGTGCCAGCAGTTTAGCGCCAGGGCTCGGCAATCAGCCCCAGCATTTT
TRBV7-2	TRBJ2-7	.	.	CATRRAAESYEQYF	TGTGCCACTCGACGTGCCGCAGAGTCCTACGAGCAGTACTTC
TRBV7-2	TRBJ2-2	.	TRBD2	CASSSGLAGSTGELFF	TGTGCCAGCAGCTCGGGACTAGCGGGGTCCACCGGGGAGCTGTTTTTT
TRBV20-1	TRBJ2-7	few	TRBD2	CSAQGTSSLYEQYF	TGCAGTGCTCAAGGGACTAGTAGCCTTTACGAGCAGTACTTC
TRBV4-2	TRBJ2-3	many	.	CASSLIPGTDTQYF	TGTGCCAGCAGCCTCATACCGGGCACAGATACGCAGTATTTT
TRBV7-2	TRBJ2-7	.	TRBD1	CASSLSRDRAREQYF	TGTGCCAGCAGCTTATCTCGGGACAGGGCTCGGGAGCAGTACTTC
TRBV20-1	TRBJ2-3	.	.	CSASYGDTQYF	TGCAGTGCTAGTTACGGCGATACGCAGTATTTT
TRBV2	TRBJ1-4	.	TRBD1	CASLGGTADEKLFF	TGTGCCAGCTTGGGGGGGACAGCCGATGAAAAACTGTTTTTT
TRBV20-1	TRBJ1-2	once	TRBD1	CTCTDRFHGYTF	TGCACATGTACGGACAGGTTTCATGGCTACACCTTC
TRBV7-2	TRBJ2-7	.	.	CASSLAFSGGTYYEQYF	TGTGCCAGCAGCTTAGCTTTTTCTGGCGGAACGTACTACGAGCAGTACTTC
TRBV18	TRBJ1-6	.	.	CASSPVVDSPLHF	TGTGCCAGCTCACCAGTCGTGGATTCACCCCTCCACTTT
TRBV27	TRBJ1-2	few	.	CASSYRGGEGGYTF	TGTGCCAGCAGCTACCGAGGGGGGGAAGGCGGCTACACCTTC
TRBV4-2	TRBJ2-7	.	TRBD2	CASSRLGREEIYEQYF	TGTGCCAGCAGCCGTCTCGGGCGGGAGGAAATCTACGAGCAGTACTTC
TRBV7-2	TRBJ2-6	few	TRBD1	CASSFRDRYSGANVLTF	TGTGCCAGCAGCTTCCGGGACAGATATTCTGGGGCCAACGTCCTGACTTTC
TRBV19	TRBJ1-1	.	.	CASSSGIEWTERKTEAFF	TGTGCCAGTAGTTCCGGCATAGAGTGGACGGAGCGAAAGACTGAAGCTTTCTTT
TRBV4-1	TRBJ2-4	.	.	CASSQPDSLAKNIQYF	TGCGCCAGCAGCCAACCCGACAGCTTAGCCAAAAACATTCAGTACTTC
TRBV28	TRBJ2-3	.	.	CASSLGGARSTDTQYF	TGTGCCAGCAGTTTAGGGGGGGCGCGTAGCACAGATACGCAGTATTTT
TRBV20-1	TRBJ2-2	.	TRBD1	CSAQGTGLVGELFF	TGCAGTGCTCAGGGGACAGGGTTGGTCGGGGAGCTGTTTTTT
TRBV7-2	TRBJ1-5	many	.	CASSLNSNQPQHF	TGTGCCAGCAGCTTAAATAGCAATCAGCCCCAGCATTTT
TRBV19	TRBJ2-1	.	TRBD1	CASSMWDRTNEQFF	TGTGCCAGTAGTATGTGGGACAGGACCAATGAGCAGTTCTTC